The following is a T cell receptor (beta chain) sequence with its context. Antigen unknown. This record comes from a study of CD8+ T cells in alopecia areata. Whole-study context: Twice daily, treated patients received 5 to 10 mg of oral tofacitinib. Study results and limitations: Alopecia totalis/universalis scalp especially showed more expanded CD8+ clones than normal scalp.

Isolated RNA was reverse transcribed into cDNA used as the sequencing template. Generated by immunoSEQ multiplex PCR, the TCRdb table keeps only in-frame clones and is missing some. The top ten hold around 1.7% of the sample, which has approximately 280,000 clones, roughly 60% seen once. This CDR3 region has 14 residues. The germline V gene has CDR1 GTSNPN and CDR2 SVGIG (reference sequence). V dropped 5 bases and J dropped 2; count of bases not matched to a gene: 4. Stated treatment: oral pan-JAK inhibitor, 5-10 mg twice daily. Lesional scalp punch biopsies and peripheral blood came from alopecia areata patients.

This receptor was obtained from a human donor with alopecia areata. The chain is built from TRBV30 and TRBJ1-3; TRBD1 matches at 9 bases. The sample was CD4+ T cells sorted from blood, taken at week 24, from a patient treated with tofacitinib. The CDR3 protein is CAWPGQGPGNTIYF. The CDR3 DNA follows: TGTGCCTGGCCCGGACAGGGGCCTGGAAACACCATATATTTT. Based on the CDR3 plus reference TRBV30 and TRBJ1-3, the full variable domain is SQTIHQWPATLVQPVGSPLSLECTVEGTSNPNLYWYRQAAGRGLQLLFYSVGIGQISSEVPQNLSASRPQDRQFILSSKKLLLSDSGFYLCAWPGQGPGNTIYFGEGSWLTVV.